This T cell receptor (beta chain) stems from a study of T cell responses to AZD1222 COVID-19 vaccine. About the research overall: Pooled in the analysis were second doses at about 4 or about 12 weeks.

CDR3 length: 14 amino acids. Germline V gives CDR1 ENHRY, CDR2 SYGVKD. V gave up 3 bases and J gave up 10 bases; unmatched junction bases: 10. Assay: immunoSEQ multiplex PCR; the TCRdb copy retains only in-frame clones and omits some. The sample shows around 69,000 clones, around nine tenths of them seen only once. Study-wide results and caveats: A reported finding is that nearly half of spike-specific TCRs target unmutated variant regions. Recipients of two AZD1222 doses showed rising Spike-specific TCR breadth and depth. The sample set comprised mostly white British donors with more females, and clonal diversity was possibly underestimated.

Of note for this clone: Its antigen is not known.

This chain connects TRBV10-3 to TRBJ1-1; 8 bases agree with TRBD1. This specimen was peripheral blood, taken on day 0 of AZD1222 vaccination. The sequence was collected from an adult in good health. This chain's CDR3 is CAISEGQGGGVAFF. CDR3 sequence (DNA): TGTGCCATCAGTGAAGGACAGGGTGGGGGTGTAGCTTTCTTT.